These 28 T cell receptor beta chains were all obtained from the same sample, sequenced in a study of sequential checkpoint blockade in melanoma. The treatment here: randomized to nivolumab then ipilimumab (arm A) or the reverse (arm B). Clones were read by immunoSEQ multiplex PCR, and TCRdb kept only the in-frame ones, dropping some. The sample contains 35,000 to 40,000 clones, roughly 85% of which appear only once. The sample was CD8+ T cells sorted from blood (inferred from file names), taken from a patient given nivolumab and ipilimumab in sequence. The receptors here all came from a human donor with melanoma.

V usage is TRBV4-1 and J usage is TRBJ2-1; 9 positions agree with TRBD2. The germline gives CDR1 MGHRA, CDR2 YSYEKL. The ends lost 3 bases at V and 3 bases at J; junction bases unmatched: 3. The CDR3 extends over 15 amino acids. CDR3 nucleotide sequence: TGCGCCAGCAGCCAGACTAGCGGTCTCTACAATGAGCAGTTCTTC. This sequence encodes CASSQTSGLYNEQFF.

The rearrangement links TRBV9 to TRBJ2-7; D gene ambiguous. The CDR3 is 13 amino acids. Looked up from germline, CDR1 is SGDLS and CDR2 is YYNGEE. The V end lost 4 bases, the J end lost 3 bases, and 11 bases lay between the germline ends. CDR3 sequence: CASSISYGYEQYF. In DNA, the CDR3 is TGTGCCAGCAGCATCTCCTATGGCTACGAGCAGTACTTC.

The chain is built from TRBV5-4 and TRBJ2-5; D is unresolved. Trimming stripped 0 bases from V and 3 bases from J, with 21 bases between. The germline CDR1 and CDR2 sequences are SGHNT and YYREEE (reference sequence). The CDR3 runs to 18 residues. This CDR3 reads CASSLGASTLRVEETQYF. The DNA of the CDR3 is TGTGCCAGCAGCTTGGGAGCTTCCACACTTCGGGTAGAAGAGACCCAGTACTTC.

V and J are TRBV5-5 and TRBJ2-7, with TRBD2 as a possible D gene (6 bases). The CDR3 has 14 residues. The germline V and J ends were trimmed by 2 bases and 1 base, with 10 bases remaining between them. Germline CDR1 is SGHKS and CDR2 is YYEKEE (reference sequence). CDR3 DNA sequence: TGTGCCAGCAGCTTCTACGGGGGATCCTACGAGCAGTACGTC. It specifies CASSFYGGSYEQYV.

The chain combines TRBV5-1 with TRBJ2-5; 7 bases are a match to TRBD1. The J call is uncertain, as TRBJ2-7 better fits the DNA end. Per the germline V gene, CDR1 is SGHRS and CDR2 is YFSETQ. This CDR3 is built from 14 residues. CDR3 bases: TGCGCCAGCAGCCCGGCGACAGGGTCCTACGAGCAGTACTTC. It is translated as CASSPATGSYEQYF.

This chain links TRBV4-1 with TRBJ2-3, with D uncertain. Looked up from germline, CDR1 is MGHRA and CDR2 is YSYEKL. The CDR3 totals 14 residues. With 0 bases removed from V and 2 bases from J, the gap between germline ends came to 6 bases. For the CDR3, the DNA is TGCGCCAGCAGCCAAGACAGAAACACAGATACGCAGTATTTT. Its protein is CASSQDRNTDTQYF.

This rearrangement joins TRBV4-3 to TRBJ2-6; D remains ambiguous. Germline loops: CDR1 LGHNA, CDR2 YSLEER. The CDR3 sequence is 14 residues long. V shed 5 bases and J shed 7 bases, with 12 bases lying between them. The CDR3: CASSKRNEANVLTF. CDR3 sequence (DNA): TGCGCCAGCAGCAAGAGGAACGAAGCCAACGTCCTGACTTTC.

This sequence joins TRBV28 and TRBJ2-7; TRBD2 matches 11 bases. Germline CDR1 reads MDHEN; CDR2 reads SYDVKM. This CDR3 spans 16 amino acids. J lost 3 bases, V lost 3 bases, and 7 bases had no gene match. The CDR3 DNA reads TGTGCCAGCAGTTTGACGACTAGCGGGAACCTCTACGAGCAGTACTTC. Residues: CASSLTTSGNLYEQYF.

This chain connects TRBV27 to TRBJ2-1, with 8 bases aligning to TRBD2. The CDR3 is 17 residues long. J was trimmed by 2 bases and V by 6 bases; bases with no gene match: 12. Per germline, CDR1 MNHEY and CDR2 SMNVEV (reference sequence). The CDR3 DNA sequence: TGTGCCAGCAGCCGCTCCATTAGCGGGGCCCCCTACAATGAGCAGTTCTTC. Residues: CASSRSISGAPYNEQFF.

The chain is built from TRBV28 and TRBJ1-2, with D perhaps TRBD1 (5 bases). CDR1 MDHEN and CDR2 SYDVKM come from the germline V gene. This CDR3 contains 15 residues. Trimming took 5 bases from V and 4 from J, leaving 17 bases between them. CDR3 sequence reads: CASSRDYTMGYGYTF. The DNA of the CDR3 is TGTGCCAGCAGTCGGGACTACACTATGGGCTATGGCTACACCTTC.

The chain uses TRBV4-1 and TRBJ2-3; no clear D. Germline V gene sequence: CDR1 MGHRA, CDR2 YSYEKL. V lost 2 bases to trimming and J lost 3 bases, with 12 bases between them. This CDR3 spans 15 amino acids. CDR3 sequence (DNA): TGCGCCAGCAGCCAACTTACATTTTCGACAGATACGCAGTATTTT. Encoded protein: CASSQLTFSTDTQYF.

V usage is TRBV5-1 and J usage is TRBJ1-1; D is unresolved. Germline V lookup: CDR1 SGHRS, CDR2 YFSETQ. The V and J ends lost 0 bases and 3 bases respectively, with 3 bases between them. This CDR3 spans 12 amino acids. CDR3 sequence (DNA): TGCGCCAGCAGCTTGGCTGACACTGAAGCTTTCTTT. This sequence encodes CASSLADTEAFF. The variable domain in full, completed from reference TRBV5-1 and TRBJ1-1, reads KAGVTQTPRYLIKTRGQQVTLSCSPISGHRSVSWYQQTPGQGLQFLFEYFSETQRNKGNFPGRFSGRQFSNSRSEMNVSTLELGDSALYLCASSLADTEAFFGQGTRLTVV.

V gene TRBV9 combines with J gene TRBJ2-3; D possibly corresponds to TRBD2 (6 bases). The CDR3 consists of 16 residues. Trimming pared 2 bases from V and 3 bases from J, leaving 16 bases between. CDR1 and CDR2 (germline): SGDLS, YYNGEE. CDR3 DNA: TGTGCCAGCAGCGTGGCTGGGGGGACGAGTACAGATACGCAGTATTTT. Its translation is CASSVAGGTSTDTQYF. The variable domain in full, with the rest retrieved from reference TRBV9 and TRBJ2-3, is DSGVTQTPKHLITATGQRVTLRCSPRSGDLSVYWYQQSLDQGLQFLIQYYNGEERAKGNILERFSAQQFPDLHSELNLSSLELGDSALYFCASSVAGGTSTDTQYFGPGTRLTVL.

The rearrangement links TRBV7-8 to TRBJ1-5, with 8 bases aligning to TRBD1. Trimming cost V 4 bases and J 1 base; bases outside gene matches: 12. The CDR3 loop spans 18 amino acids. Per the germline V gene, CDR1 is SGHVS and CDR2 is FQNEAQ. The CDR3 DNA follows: TGTGCCAGCAGCTCGGACAGGGACCCGTTGGCGAGCAATCAGCCCCAGCATTTT. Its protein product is CASSSDRDPLASNQPQHF.

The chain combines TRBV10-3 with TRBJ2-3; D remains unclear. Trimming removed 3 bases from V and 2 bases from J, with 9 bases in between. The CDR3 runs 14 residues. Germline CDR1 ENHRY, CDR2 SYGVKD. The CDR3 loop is CAISEKAYTDTQYF. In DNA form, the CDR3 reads TGTGCCATCAGTGAAAAAGCCTACACAGATACGCAGTATTTT.

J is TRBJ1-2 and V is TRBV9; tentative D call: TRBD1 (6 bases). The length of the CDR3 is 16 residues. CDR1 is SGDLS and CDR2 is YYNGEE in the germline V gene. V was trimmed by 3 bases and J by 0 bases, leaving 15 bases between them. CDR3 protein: CASSAETGGPNYGYTF. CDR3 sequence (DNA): TGTGCCAGCAGCGCCGAGACAGGTGGCCCTAACTATGGCTACACCTTC.

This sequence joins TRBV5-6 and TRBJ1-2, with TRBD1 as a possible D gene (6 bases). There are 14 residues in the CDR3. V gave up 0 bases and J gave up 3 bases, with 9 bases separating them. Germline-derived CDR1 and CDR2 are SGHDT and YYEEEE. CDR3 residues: CASSLAGADYGYTF. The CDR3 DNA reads TGTGCCAGCAGCTTGGCAGGGGCAGACTATGGCTACACCTTC.

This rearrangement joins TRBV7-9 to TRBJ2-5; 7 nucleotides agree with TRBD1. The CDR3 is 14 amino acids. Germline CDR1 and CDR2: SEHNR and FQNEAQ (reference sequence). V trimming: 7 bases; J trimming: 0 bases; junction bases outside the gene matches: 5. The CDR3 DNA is TGTGCCAGCACCCCGGGACAGAACCAAGAGACCCAGTACTTC. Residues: CASTPGQNQETQYF.

The DNA of the CDR3 is TGTGCCATCCTATTACTAGCGAACTCCTACAATGAGCAGTTCTTC. This gives the protein CAILLLANSYNEQFF. The V gene is TRBV2, the J gene TRBJ2-1; 7 bases line up with TRBD2. Germline-derived CDR1 and CDR2 are SNHLY and FYNNEI. The junction had 9 bases not matched to a gene; V was cut back by 10 bases and J by 0 bases. The length of the CDR3 is 15 residues.

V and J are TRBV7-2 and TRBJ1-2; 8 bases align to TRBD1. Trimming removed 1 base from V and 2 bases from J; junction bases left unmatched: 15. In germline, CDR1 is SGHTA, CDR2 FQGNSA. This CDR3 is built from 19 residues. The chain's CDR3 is CASSLDGAHGDRLNYGYTF. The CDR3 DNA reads TGTGCCAGCAGCTTAGACGGGGCCCACGGGGACAGGCTGAACTATGGCTACACCTTC.

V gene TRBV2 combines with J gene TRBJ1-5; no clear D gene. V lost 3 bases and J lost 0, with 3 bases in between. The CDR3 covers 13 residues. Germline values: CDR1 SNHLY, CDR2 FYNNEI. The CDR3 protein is CASSDSSNQPQHF. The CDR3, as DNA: TGTGCCAGCAGTGACAGTAGCAATCAGCCCCAGCATTTT.

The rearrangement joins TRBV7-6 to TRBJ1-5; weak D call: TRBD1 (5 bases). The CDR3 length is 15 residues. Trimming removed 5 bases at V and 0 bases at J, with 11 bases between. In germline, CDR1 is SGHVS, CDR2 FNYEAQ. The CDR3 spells CASSAGLLSNQPQHF. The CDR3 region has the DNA TGTGCCAGCAGCGCGGGACTTCTTAGCAATCAGCCCCAGCATTTT.

The CDR3 region is CASSLGLAGATYEQYV. The CDR3 DNA reads as TGTGCCAGCAGCTTGGGACTAGCGGGAGCCACCTACGAGCAGTACGTC. J is TRBJ2-7 and V is TRBV5-6, with 12 positions matching TRBD2. Trimming took 0 bases from V and 2 from J; bases not matched to a gene: 3. This CDR3 is 16 amino acids long. Germline values: CDR1 SGHDT, CDR2 YYEEEE.

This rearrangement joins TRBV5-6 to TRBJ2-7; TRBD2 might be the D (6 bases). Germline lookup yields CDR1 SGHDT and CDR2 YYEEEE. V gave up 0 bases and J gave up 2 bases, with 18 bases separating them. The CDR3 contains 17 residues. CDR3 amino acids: CASSLVGILAYTYEQYV. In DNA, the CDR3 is TGTGCCAGCAGCTTGGTCGGTATCCTAGCGTACACCTACGAGCAGTACGTC.

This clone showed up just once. CDR3 in DNA: TGTGCCAGCAGTTTTACATTGTCCTACGAGCAGTACTTC. This codes for CASSFTLSYEQYF. The chain has TRBV6-6 and TRBJ2-7; no firm D call. Germline V gene data show CDR1 as MNHNY and CDR2 as SVGAGI (reference sequence). This CDR3 region has 13 residues. V shed 4 bases and J shed 1 base, with 8 bases lying between them.

DNA for the CDR3: TGTGCCAGCAGCTTCTGGGGAGGGGTGGAGACCCAGTACTTC. It translates to CASSFWGGVETQYF. The chain combines TRBV5-6 with TRBJ2-5; 7 bases match TRBD2. The CDR3 runs 14 residues. Germline V gene lookup returns CDR1 SGHDT and CDR2 YYEEEE. V lost 2 bases and J lost 5; bases outside the gene matches: 6.

CDR3 in DNA: TGTGCCAGCAGTTTTCAGGGGGCCAAAGATACGCAGTATTTT. Encoded protein: CASSFQGAKDTQYF. This chain joins TRBV28 and TRBJ2-3; 8 nucleotides agree with TRBD1. J lost 5 bases, V lost 3 bases, and 4 bases had no gene match. Germline CDR1 MDHEN, CDR2 SYDVKM. This CDR3 region has 14 residues.

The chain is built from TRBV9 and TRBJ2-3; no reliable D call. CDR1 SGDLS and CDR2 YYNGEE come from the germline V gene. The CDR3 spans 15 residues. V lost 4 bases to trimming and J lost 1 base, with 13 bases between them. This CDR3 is CASSTQGARTDTQYF. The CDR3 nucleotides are TGTGCCAGCAGCACCCAAGGAGCCCGCACAGATACGCAGTATTTT.